Reported below is one TCR beta chain. The antigen remains undetermined. CDR3 length equals 13 residues. CDR1 is WNHNN, CDR2 SYGVQD, per germline (reference sequence). V shed 10 bases and J shed 11 bases, with 18 bases lying between them. The investigators reverse transcribed all of the isolated RNA, so they sequenced expressed TCRB transcripts. Clones were read by immunoSEQ multiplex PCR, and TCRdb kept only the in-frame ones, dropping some. The data contain roughly 400,000 clones, roughly 15% of them singletons. The data were obtained in a study of beta chain features in type 1 diabetes. Whole-study results and caveats: Within each of all four CD4+ subsets, Type 1 diabetes patients had TCRB CDR3s that were moderately but significantly shorter. cDNA-based sequencing might over-represent cells highly expressing TCR.

This sequence originates from a woman between 18 and 29 years old in good health. Input material: naive CD4+ T cells from blood. The rearrangement joins TRBV10-1 to TRBJ2-6; the D gene is possibly TRBD2 (6 bases). CDR3 coding DNA: TGCGCCACCGCGGGAAGCGCGGGCCACGTCCTGACTTTC. Translated, it gives CATAGSAGHVLTF.